This TCR beta chain was found in a study of shared clonotypes between healthy human individuals. Across the study: Each donor's CD4 naive and CD4 memory cells filled three plates apiece, CD8 naive two, and CD8 memory one. Overall study results and limits: Only blood samples were collected, and tissue repertoires likely differ. Generation probabilities of non-shared clonotypes were lower (relative to those shared by all four donors).

Germline V gives CDR1 MNHNS, CDR2 SASEGT. This CDR3 is 14 amino acids long. V was trimmed by 4 bases and J by 0 bases, leaving 8 bases between them. A remark on this clone: Its target is not known.

Generated by immunoSEQ multiplex PCR, the TCRdb table keeps only in-frame clones and is missing some. The sample carries roughly 1 million clones, about 74% recorded once. The chain recombines TRBV6-1 with TRBJ2-3; possible D gene TRBD2, 6 bases. This receptor was identified in a man younger than 35 in good health. Sequencing used memory CD4+ T cells sorted from blood. As for subset: CD45RA-negative fraction. Here the CDR3 reads CASSGRGSTDTQYF. In nucleotides, the CDR3 is TGTGCCAGCAGTGGTCGGGGGAGCACAGATACGCAGTATTTT.